This TCR beta chain was captured in a study of T-cell reconstitution after alpha-beta-depleted transplantation in children. Study-level points and caveats: Several hundred expanded graft clones reportedly were the source of alpha-beta T cells about two months after transplant. T cells produced anew were the main source of T-cell counts and diversity one year after transplant. Diversity of TCRbeta at day 60 was high in some patients, arising from surviving recipient T cells and thymic progenitors.

A TCRbeta library incorporating unique molecular identifiers was prepared. Using its own MiXCR run on the PCR reads, TCRdb lists one record per CDR3 protein. The sample has hundreds of thousands of distinct CDR3 sequences, about 23% seen once; the top ten hold 14%. This clonotype has at least ten counts. Its specificity is unknown. The clonotype was recovered from a boy under two years old who had a stem cell transplant for acute myeloid leukemia, so the T cells may come from the graft donor. This specimen consisted of PBMCs, mostly from graft donor cells, obtained 360 days after TCRalphabeta/CD19-depleted stem cell transplant.

CDR3 sequence (DNA): TGCAGTGCTAGAGAAGGGAGACGCTTATCCTACGAGCAGTACTTC. Encoded protein: CSAREGRRLSYEQYF. The chain carries TRBV20-1 and TRBJ2-7, with D perhaps TRBD2 (5 bases). Trimming removed 0 bases from V and 1 base from J, with 13 bases in between. Germline CDR1 and CDR2: DFQATT and SNEGSKA (reference sequence). The CDR3 is 15 residues long.